These T cell receptor beta chains were read from a single sample in a study of OX40 agonist ivuxolimab in advanced cancers. Profiling relied on immunoSEQ multiplex PCR, and the TCRdb table lists in-frame clones only, not all of them. The sample shows some 25,000 clones, 65% to 90% of them seen only once. The sequences come from CD4+ or CD8+ T cells sorted from blood, collected in a trial of the OX40 agonist ivuxolimab. These receptors were taken from an adult with an advanced solid tumor such as melanoma, head and neck, liver or kidney cancer. Each CDR3 is given with its conserved first and last residue. Each record gives: CDR3 protein, CDR3 DNA, D gene, J gene, V gene, clone size. D genes are given only for firm matches. Clone size appears in some rows only: once, few, many, or a class for an expanded clone.

CDR3: CSAPGDTGGSPLHF
DNA: TGCAGCGCACCCGGGGACACAGGCGGGTCACCCCTCCACTTT
D: .
J: TRBJ1-6
V: TRBV29-1
size: .

CDR3: CASTPRGESTDTQYF
DNA: TGTGCCAGCACCCCCCGGGGCGAAAGCACAGATACGCAGTATTTT
D: .
J: TRBJ2-3
V: TRBV6-5
size: .

CDR3: CASSPGQAAYYEQYF
DNA: TGTGCCAGCAGCCCCGGACAGGCGGCTTACTACGAGCAGTACTTC
D: TRBD1
J: TRBJ2-7
V: TRBV11-2
size: .

CDR3: CASSRAEQFF
DNA: TGCGCCAGCAGCCGCGCCGAGCAGTTCTTC
D: .
J: TRBJ2-1
V: TRBV10-1
size: few

CDR3: CASSYNSGTIREQYF
DNA: TGTGCCAGCAGCTATAATAGCGGGACTATTAGGGAGCAGTACTTC
D: TRBD2
J: TRBJ2-7
V: TRBV27
size: .

CDR3: CASSPQDRSFDEQFF
DNA: TGTGCCAGCAGCCCCCAAGACAGGAGTTTCGATGAGCAGTTCTTC
D: .
J: TRBJ2-1
V: TRBV11-3
size: .

CDR3: CASSEAGGAGEQFF
DNA: TGTGCCAGCAGTGAAGCGGGAGGGGCCGGGGAGCAGTTCTTC
D: TRBD2
J: TRBJ2-1
V: TRBV2
size: .

CDR3: CASSPMTSGISYNEQFF
DNA: TGCGCCAGCAGCCCCATGACTAGCGGGATCTCCTACAATGAGCAGTTCTTC
D: TRBD2
J: TRBJ2-1
V: TRBV4-1
size: .

CDR3: CASVRVGRNEQFF
DNA: TGTGCCAGCGTCCGGGTGGGTCGTAATGAGCAGTTCTTC
D: .
J: TRBJ2-1
V: TRBV7-9
size: .

CDR3: CATSVSRGTEAFF
DNA: TGTGCCACCAGCGTATCCAGAGGGACTGAAGCTTTCTTT
D: .
J: TRBJ1-1
V: TRBV7-2
size: .